This TCR beta chain was found in a study of blood T cells in healthy people across ages. CDR3 length equals 13 residues. The germline CDR1 and CDR2 sequences are SGHVS and FQNEAQ. V lost 6 bases to trimming and J lost 10 bases, with 17 bases between them. Aged about 6 to 90, donors were systemically healthy Caucasians from Russia. Extraction yielded at least 5 micrograms of total RNA per sample. This clonotype was counted only a few times. Its antigen is not known. The use of a sample-barcoded 5' primer and a J-beta primer mix characterized a second PCR of about 6 to 12 cycles. Each CDR3 protein is one row after TCRdb ran MiXCR on the 5' RACE reads. The data contain approximately 1,700,000 distinct CDR3 sequences, about 39% of them singletons. Findings and limits, study-wide: Unknown CMV status may confound age-related changes in expanded clones. Observed TCR beta diversity per million T cells went down as age went up. This fall followed a roughly linear course with age.

This receptor was identified in a human donor in good health. V is TRBV7-8 and J is TRBJ2-3; either TRBD1 or TRBD2 may supply D (5 bases each). The sample taken for sequencing was blood. CDR3 nucleotides: TGTGCCAGCAGACCCGGGACCCTGAGCCCGCAGTATTTT. It codes for CASRPGTLSPQYF.